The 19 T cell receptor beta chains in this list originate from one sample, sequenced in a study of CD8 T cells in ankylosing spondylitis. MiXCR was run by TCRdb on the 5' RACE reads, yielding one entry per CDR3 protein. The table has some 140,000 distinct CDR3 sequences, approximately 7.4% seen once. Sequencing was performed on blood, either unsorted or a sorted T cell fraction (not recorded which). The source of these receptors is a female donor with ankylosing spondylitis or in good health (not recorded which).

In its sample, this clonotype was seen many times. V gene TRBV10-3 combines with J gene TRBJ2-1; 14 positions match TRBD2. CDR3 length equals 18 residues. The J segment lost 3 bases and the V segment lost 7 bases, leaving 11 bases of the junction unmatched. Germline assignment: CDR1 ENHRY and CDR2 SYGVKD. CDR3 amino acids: CAITTGTSGGLRYNEQFF. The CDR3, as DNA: TGTGCCATCACCACCGGGACTAGCGGGGGCTTACGCTACAATGAGCAGTTCTTC.

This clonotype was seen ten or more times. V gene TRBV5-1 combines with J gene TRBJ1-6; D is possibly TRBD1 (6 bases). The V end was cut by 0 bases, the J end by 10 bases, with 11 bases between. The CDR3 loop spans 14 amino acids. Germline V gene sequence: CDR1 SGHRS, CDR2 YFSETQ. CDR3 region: CASSLGDTTSPLHF. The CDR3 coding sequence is TGCGCCAGCAGCTTGGGGGACACTACCTCACCCCTCCACTTT. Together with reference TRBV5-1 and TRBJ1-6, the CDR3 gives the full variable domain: KAGVTQTPRYLIKTRGQQVTLSCSPISGHRSVSWYQQTPGQGLQFLFEYFSETQRNKGNFPGRFSGRQFSNSRSEMNVSTLELGDSALYLCASSLGDTTSPLHFGNGTRLTVT.

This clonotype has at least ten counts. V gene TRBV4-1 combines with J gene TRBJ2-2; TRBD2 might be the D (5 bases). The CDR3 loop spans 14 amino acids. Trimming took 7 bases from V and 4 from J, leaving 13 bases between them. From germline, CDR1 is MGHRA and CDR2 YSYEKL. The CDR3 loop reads CASMGPGFTGELFF. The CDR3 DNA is TGCGCCAGCATGGGCCCGGGGTTCACCGGGGAGCTGTTTTTT.

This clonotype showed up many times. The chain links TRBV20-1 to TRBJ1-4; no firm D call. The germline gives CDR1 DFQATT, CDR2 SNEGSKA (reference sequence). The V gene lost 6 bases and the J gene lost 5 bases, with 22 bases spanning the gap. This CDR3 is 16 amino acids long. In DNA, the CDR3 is TGCAGTGCCGAGGCGGAGCAGACTGAGGCCAATGAAAAACTGTTTTTT. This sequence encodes CSAEAEQTEANEKLFF.

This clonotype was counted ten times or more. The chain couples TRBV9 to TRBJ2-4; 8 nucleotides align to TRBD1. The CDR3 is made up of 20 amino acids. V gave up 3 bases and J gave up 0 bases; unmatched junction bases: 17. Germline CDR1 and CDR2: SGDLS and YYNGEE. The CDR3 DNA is TGTGCCAGCAGCGCAGAATCCGGGACAGGCTACGAACTAGCCAAAAACATTCAGTACTTC. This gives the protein CASSAESGTGYELAKNIQYF.

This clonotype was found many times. CDR3 coding DNA: TGTGCCAGCTCCCGGGACGGATACACTGAAGCTTTCTTT. Translation gives CASSRDGYTEAFF. The chain is built from TRBV12-3 or TRBV12-4 and TRBJ1-1; TRBD1 might be the D (5 bases). The CDR3 is 13 residues long. V shed 8 bases and J shed 3 bases, with 13 bases lying between them.

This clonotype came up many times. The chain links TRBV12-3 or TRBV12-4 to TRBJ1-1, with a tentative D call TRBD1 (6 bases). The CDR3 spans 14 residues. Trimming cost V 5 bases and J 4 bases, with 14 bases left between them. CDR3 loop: CASSPTGYGTEAFF. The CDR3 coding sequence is TGTGCCAGCAGTCCGACAGGTTACGGCACTGAAGCTTTCTTT.

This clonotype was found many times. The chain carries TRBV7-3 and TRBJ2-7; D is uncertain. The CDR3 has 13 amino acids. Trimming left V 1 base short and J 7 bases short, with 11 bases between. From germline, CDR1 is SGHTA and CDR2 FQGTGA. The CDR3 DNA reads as TGTGCCAGCAGCTTAAAGGGCGGTTCGGAGCAGTACTTC. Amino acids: CASSLKGGSEQYF.

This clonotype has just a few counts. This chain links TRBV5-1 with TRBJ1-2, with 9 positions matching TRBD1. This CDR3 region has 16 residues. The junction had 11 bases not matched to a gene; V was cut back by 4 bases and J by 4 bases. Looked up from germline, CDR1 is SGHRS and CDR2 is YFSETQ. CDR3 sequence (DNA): TGCGCCAGCAGCGCGGCGGGACAGGGTACCCTCTATGGCTACACCTTC. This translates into CASSAAGQGTLYGYTF.

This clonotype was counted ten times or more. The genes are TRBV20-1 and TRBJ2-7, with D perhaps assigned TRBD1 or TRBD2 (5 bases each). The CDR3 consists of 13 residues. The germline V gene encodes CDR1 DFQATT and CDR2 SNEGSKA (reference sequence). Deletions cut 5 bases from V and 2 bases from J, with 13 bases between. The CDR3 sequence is CSAGETVPYEQYF. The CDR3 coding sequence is TGCAGTGCTGGGGAGACAGTCCCCTACGAGCAGTACTTC.

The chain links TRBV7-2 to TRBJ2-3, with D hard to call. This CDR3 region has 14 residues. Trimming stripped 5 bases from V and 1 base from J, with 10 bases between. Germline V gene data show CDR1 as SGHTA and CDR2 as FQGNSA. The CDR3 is CASSQLGGTDTQYF. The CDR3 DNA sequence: TGTGCCAGCAGCCAACTTGGGGGCACAGATACGCAGTATTTT.

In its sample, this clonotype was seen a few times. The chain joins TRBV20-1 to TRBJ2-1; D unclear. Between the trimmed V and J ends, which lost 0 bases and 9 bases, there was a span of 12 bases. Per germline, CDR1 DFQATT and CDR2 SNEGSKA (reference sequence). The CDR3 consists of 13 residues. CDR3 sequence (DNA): TGCAGTGCTAGAGATATAGAGTGGGGTGAGCAGTTCTTC. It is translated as CSARDIEWGEQFF.

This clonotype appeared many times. This CDR3 is CSVEAAGANVLTF. CDR3 sequence (DNA): TGCAGCGTTGAAGCCGCTGGGGCCAACGTCCTGACTTTC. This chain uses TRBV29-1 with TRBJ2-6; no clear D. This CDR3 spans 13 amino acids. CDR1 and CDR2 (germline): SQVTM, ANQGSEA. V shed 1 base and J shed 2 bases, with 3 bases lying between them.

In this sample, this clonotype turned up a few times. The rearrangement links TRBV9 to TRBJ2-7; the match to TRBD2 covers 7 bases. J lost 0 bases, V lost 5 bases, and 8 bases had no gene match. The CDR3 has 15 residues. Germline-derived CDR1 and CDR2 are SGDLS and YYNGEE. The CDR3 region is CASSSSGDPSYEQYF. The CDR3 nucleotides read TGTGCCAGCAGTTCCAGCGGGGATCCCTCCTACGAGCAGTACTTC. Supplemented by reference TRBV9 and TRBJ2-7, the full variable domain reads DSGVTQTPKHLITATGQRVTLRCSPRSGDLSVYWYQQSLDQGLQFLIQYYNGEERAKGNILERFSAQQFPDLHSELNLSSLELGDSALYFCASSSSGDPSYEQYFGPGTRLTVT.

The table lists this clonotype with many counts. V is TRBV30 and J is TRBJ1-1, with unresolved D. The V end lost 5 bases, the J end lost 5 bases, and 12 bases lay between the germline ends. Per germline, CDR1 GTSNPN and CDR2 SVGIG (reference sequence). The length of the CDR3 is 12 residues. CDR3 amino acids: CAWARFGTEAFF. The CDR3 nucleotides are TGTGCCTGGGCACGGTTTGGAACTGAAGCTTTCTTT. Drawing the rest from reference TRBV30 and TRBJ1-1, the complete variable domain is SQTIHQWPATLVQPVGSPLSLECTVEGTSNPNLYWYRQAAGRGLQLLFYSVGIGQISSEVPQNLSASRPQDRQFILSSKKLLLSDSGFYLCAWARFGTEAFFGQGTRLTVV.

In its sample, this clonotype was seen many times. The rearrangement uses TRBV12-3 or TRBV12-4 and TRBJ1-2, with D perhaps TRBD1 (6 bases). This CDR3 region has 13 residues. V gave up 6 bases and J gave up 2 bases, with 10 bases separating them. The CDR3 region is CASSKDSNYGYTF. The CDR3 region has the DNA TGTGCCAGCAGCAAGGACAGCAACTATGGCTACACCTTC.

DNA of the CDR3: TGTGCCAGCAGTGTGGACGGACTACTAGCGGGGGGCCTGAATGAGCAGTTCTTC. Translating it yields CASSVDGLLAGGLNEQFF. J is TRBJ2-1 and V is TRBV27; 12 nucleotides match TRBD2. Unmatched junction bases numbered 15, after V lost 5 bases and J lost 7 bases. Germline V CDR1 and CDR2: MNHEY, SMNVEV (reference sequence). The CDR3 length is 18 residues.

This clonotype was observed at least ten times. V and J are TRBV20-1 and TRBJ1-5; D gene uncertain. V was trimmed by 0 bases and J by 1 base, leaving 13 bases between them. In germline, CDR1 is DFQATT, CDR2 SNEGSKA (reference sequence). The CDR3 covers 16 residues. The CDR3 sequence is CSARDSSPGSNQPQHF. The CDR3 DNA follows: TGCAGTGCTAGAGATTCCTCTCCGGGAAGCAATCAGCCCCAGCATTTT.

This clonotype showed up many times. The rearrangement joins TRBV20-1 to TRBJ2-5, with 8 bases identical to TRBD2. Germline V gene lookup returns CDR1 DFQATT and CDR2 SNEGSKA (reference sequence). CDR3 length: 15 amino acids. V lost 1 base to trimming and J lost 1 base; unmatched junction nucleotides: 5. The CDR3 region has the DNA TGCAGTGCTAGAGGGGGCGGGGGGTCCCAAGAGACCCAGTACTTC. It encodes CSARGGGGSQETQYF.